This passage covers 7 T cell receptor beta chains from one sample sequenced in a study of vaccination and CD4 T cells after COVID-19. Once obtained from cultured CD4+ T cells, the DNA was sequenced using the Oncomine TCR Beta short-read assay. TCRdb reprocessed the PCR reads via MiXCR and lists one record per CDR3 protein. The data hold some 16,000 distinct CDR3 sequences, with about two fifths observed a single time. Treatment specified: approximately 10-day PBMC culture with coronavirus spike peptide pools or control peptides (ViraFEST assay). These receptors have no identified antigens. The sample here was CD4+ T cells from blood, cultured in vitro, taken after SARS-CoV-2 vaccination. The receptors shown here come from a human donor who had recovered from COVID-19.

The chain links TRBV7-8 to TRBJ2-7, with 10 bases identical to TRBD1. The CDR3 sequence is 15 residues long. The germline V gene encodes CDR1 SGHVS and CDR2 FQNEAQ. With 5 bases clipped from V and 3 bases from J, the junction kept 7 bases outside the gene matches. The CDR3 protein is CASSRGQGGVYEQYF. The CDR3 DNA reads TGTGCCAGCAGCCGAGGACAGGGGGGAGTCTACGAGCAGTACTTC.

The rearrangement joins TRBV28 to TRBJ2-2, with 9 bases aligning to TRBD2. Germline CDR1 reads MDHEN; CDR2 reads SYDVKM. The CDR3 has 17 residues. With 4 bases clipped from V and 9 bases from J, the junction kept 15 bases outside the gene matches. CDR3 sequence: CASSSLKGLRGGRELFF. CDR3 bases: TGTGCCAGCAGTTCCCTAAAGGGCTTGCGGGGGGGGAGGGAGCTGTTTTTT.

A few counts support this clonotype. The chain employs TRBV20-1 and TRBJ2-3, with unresolved D. The germline V gene has CDR1 DFQATT and CDR2 SNEGSKA (reference sequence). The CDR3 extends over 13 amino acids. V shed 3 bases and J shed 5 bases, with 12 bases lying between them. The CDR3 DNA reads as TGCAGTGCTAGCGGGCTAACGGAAGATACGCAGTATTTT. Protein product: CSASGLTEDTQYF.

V gene TRBV21-1 combines with J gene TRBJ2-1; the table's D call, TRBD2, has no DNA check behind it. TRBV21-1 is termed a pseudogene. The CDR3 totals 16 residues. The CDR3 coding sequence is TGTGCCAGCAGCAAAGCGTCCCCGGGACTAGTGGGTGAGCAGTTCTTC. This encodes CASSKASPGLVGEQFF.

V usage is TRBV20-1 and J usage is TRBJ1-1; D remains unclear. From germline, CDR1 is DFQATT and CDR2 SNEGSKA (reference sequence). The CDR3 spans 11 residues. V lost 4 bases and J lost 1, with 4 bases in between. The CDR3 is CSAMGNTEAFF. DNA of the CDR3: TGCAGTGCTATGGGGAACACTGAAGCTTTCTTT.

This clonotype was counted a few times. V and J are TRBV20-1 and TRBJ1-5; 10 positions agree with TRBD1. The V gene end was trimmed by 0 bases and the J gene end by 1 base; junction bases not matched to a gene: 3. This CDR3 is built from 16 residues. Looked up from germline, CDR1 is DFQATT and CDR2 is SNEGSKA (reference sequence). The CDR3 loop reads CSAREWDRGSNQPQHF. DNA of the CDR3: TGCAGTGCTAGAGAGTGGGACAGGGGAAGCAATCAGCCCCAGCATTTT.

This clonotype was counted between two and nine times. The V gene is TRBV19, the J gene TRBJ1-5; D is unresolved. This CDR3 region has 15 residues. Germline CDR1 LNHDA, CDR2 SQIVND (reference sequence). V was cut by 6 bases and J by 2 bases, with 14 bases left in between. The CDR3 region is CASSRKTVGNQPQHF. The CDR3 DNA is TGTGCCAGTAGCAGGAAAACCGTGGGCAATCAGCCCCAGCATTTT.